This TCR beta chain is drawn from a study of identical twins. Study-level results: Memory repertoires showed no such pattern, whereas abundant cord blood beta clonotypes carried fewer insertions. Conclusions leaned on cross-sectional statistical analysis and did not track the same donors over time. For monozygotic twins, models underestimated out-of-frame TCR alpha sharing.

Of note for this clonotype: Its cognate antigen is unknown.

It was template switching that added a universal primer site, and there were unique molecular identifiers on the cDNA. TCRdb independently ran MiXCR on the 5' RACE reads; one entry per CDR3 protein. The sample holds around 960,000 distinct CDR3 sequences; 9% to 15% are singletons and the top ten take around 1.5%. Looked up from germline, CDR1 is MDHEN and CDR2 is SYDVKM. With 0 bases clipped from V and 5 bases from J, the junction kept 0 bases outside the gene matches. This CDR3 is built from 16 residues. The same specimen was also included in a second study, on yellow fever vaccine responses in identical twins.

The material sequenced was PBMCs. This clonotype was sampled from a young woman in good health. The gene calls are TRBV28 and TRBJ2-1; TRBD2 agrees at 14 bases. CDR3 sequence reads: CASSLWTSGRDNEQFF. In nucleotides, the CDR3 is TGTGCCAGCAGTTTATGGACTAGCGGGAGGGACAATGAGCAGTTCTTC.